A selection of T cell receptor beta chains follows, all from one sample in a study of spatial heterogeneity in lung cancer. TCRdb itself ran the 5' RACE reads through MiXCR, one entry per CDR3 protein. Here the sample spans 15,000 to 20,000 distinct CDR3 sequences, about 10% being singletons. The starting material was PBMCs, obtained at follow-up. The receptor set was obtained from a male donor with early-stage non-small cell lung cancer. CDR3s include the opening cysteine and the closing phenylalanine or tryptophan. A D gene is named only where the DNA matches it firmly. Clone size is stated in some rows and not others, as once, few, many or a class when expanded.

size: -
J: TRBJ1-5
V: TRBV30
D: -
length: 13
CDR3: CAWSVKINQPQNF
DNA: TGTGCCTGGAGTGTAAAGATCAATCAGCCCCAGAATTTT

size: medium-sized
J: TRBJ2-7
V: TRBV6-6
D: TRBD2
length: 14
CDR3: CASSRLERGYEQYF
DNA: TGTGCCAGCAGCCGGCTGGAGCGGGGCTACGAGCAGTACTTC

size: many
J: TRBJ2-1
V: TRBV4-3
D: TRBD1
length: 15
CDR3: CASSQRTGLFREQFF
DNA: TGCGCCAGCAGCCAACGGACAGGGCTCTTCCGTGAGCAGTTCTTC

size: many
J: TRBJ2-7
V: TRBV29-1
D: TRBD2
length: 18
CDR3: CSVEILGRGAGPSYEQYF
DNA: TGCAGCGTTGAAATCCTTGGAAGAGGAGCGGGACCATCCTACGAGCAGTACTTC

size: many
J: TRBJ2-1
V: TRBV23-1
D: TRBD1
length: 16
CDR3: CASSQNRGLSYNEQFF
DNA: TGCGCCAGCAGCCAAAACAGGGGGCTATCCTACAATGAGCAGTTCTTC

size: -
J: TRBJ2-5
V: TRBV3-1
D: TRBD1
length: 17
CDR3: CASSQDRQGAQVETQYF
DNA: TGTGCCAGCAGCCAAGATAGACAGGGGGCTCAGGTTGAGACCCAGTACTTC

size: many
J: TRBJ1-6
V: TRBV2
D: -
length: 15
CDR3: CASSLRDVGRSPLHF
DNA: TGTGCCAGCAGTCTCCGGGACGTCGGCCGTTCACCCCTCCACTTT

size: -
J: TRBJ2-5
V: TRBV30
D: -
length: 12
CDR3: CAWGSQQETQYF
DNA: TGTGCCTGGGGTAGCCAACAAGAGACCCAGTACTTC

size: many
J: TRBJ1-4
V: TRBV25-1
D: -
length: 18
CDR3: CASSDYTISGGAGEKLFF
DNA: TGTGCCAGCAGTGACTATACTATTTCTGGGGGGGCCGGTGAAAAACTGTTTTTT

size: many
J: TRBJ2-7
V: TRBV11-2
D: TRBD1
length: 15
CDR3: CASSLQGQGLYEQYF
DNA: TGTGCCAGCAGCTTACAGGGACAGGGATTATACGAGCAGTACTTC

size: -
J: TRBJ1-1
V: TRBV2
D: -
length: 15
CDR3: CASSESTSDYTEAFF
DNA: TGTGCCAGCAGCGAGTCGACATCAGACTACACTGAAGCTTTCTTT

size: medium-sized
J: TRBJ2-1
V: TRBV11-2
D: -
length: 16
CDR3: CASSLAGGPSYNEQFF
DNA: TGTGCCAGCAGCTTAGCCGGGGGACCTTCCTACAATGAGCAGTTCTTC

size: many
J: TRBJ2-7
V: TRBV3-1
D: TRBD1
length: 17
CDR3: CASSQDRGTGAFSGQYF
DNA: TGTGCCAGCAGCCAAGATCGGGGGACAGGGGCCTTCTCGGGGCAGTACTTC

size: few
J: TRBJ2-5
V: TRBV6-1
D: TRBD2
length: 15
CDR3: CASSELSGGGETQYF
DNA: TGTGCCAGCAGTGAACTAAGCGGGGGCGGAGAGACCCAGTACTTC

size: -
J: TRBJ2-5
V: TRBV7-9
D: -
length: 14
CDR3: CVSSLPADQETQYF
DNA: TGTGTCAGCAGCTTACCAGCGGACCAAGAGACCCAGTACTTC

size: many
J: TRBJ2-3
V: TRBV6-2/TRBV6-3
D: -
length: 14
CDR3: CASTLRGPPDTQYF
DNA: TGTGCCAGCACCCTCAGGGGTCCCCCAGATACGCAGTATTTT

size: -
J: TRBJ2-3
V: TRBV10-3
D: TRBD2
length: 18
CDR3: CAISAWGLAGGNTDTQYF
DNA: TGTGCCATCAGTGCGTGGGGACTAGCGGGGGGAAACACAGATACGCAGTATTTT

size: many
J: TRBJ2-1
V: TRBV20-1
D: -
length: 12
CDR3: CSALGSYNEQFF
DNA: TGCAGTGCTCTAGGCTCCTACAATGAGCAGTTCTTC

size: -
J: TRBJ1-2
V: TRBV10-3
D: -
length: 13
CDR3: CAISGGRIYGYTF
DNA: TGTGCCATCAGTGGAGGCAGAATCTATGGCTACACCTTC

size: many
J: TRBJ2-3
V: TRBV7-2
D: TRBD2
length: 13
CDR3: CASSLATSGGHYF
DNA: TGTGCCAGCAGCTTAGCCACTAGCGGGGGGCATTATTTT

size: many
J: TRBJ2-7
V: TRBV18
D: -
length: 15
CDR3: CASSPMTTSSYEQYF
DNA: TGTGCCAGCTCACCAATGACAACAAGCTCCTACGAGCAGTACTTC

size: many
J: TRBJ2-1
V: TRBV24-1
D: TRBD2
length: 20
CDR3: CATSDVTGTSGSDNGNEQFF
DNA: TGTGCCACCAGTGATGTTACCGGGACTAGCGGGAGCGACAACGGCAATGAGCAGTTCTTC

size: many
J: TRBJ2-3
V: TRBV7-9
D: TRBD1
length: 14
CDR3: CASSYDRGTDTQYF
DNA: TGTGCCAGCAGCTACGACAGGGGCACAGATACGCAGTATTTT

size: few
J: TRBJ2-3
V: TRBV5-1
D: TRBD1
length: 15
CDR3: CASSVVGQGTDTQYF
DNA: TGCGCCAGCAGTGTAGTGGGACAGGGTACAGATACGCAGTATTTT

size: -
J: TRBJ1-4
V: TRBV12-3/TRBV12-4
D: TRBD1
length: 14
CDR3: CASSLGTAYEKLFF
DNA: TGTGCCAGCAGTTTGGGGACAGCTTATGAAAAACTGTTTTTT

size: -
J: TRBJ2-7
V: TRBV28
D: -
length: 14
CDR3: CASSSRGGRHEQYF
DNA: TGTGCCAGCAGCTCCAGGGGGGGGAGGCACGAGCAGTACTTC

size: medium-sized
J: TRBJ2-2
V: TRBV12-3/TRBV12-4
D: TRBD2
length: 18
CDR3: CASSKIPGGVFNTGELFF
DNA: TGTGCCAGCAGTAAGATCCCGGGGGGGGTTTTTAACACCGGGGAGCTGTTTTTT

size: many
J: TRBJ1-4
V: TRBV7-9
D: TRBD1
length: 14
CDR3: CASSIGTGFGKLFF
DNA: TGTGCCAGCAGCATAGGGACAGGGTTTGGAAAACTGTTTTTT

size: many
J: TRBJ2-7
V: TRBV30
D: TRBD1
length: 14
CDR3: CAWKPRTGPYEQYF
DNA: TGTGCCTGGAAGCCCCGGACAGGACCCTACGAGCAGTACTTC

size: few
J: TRBJ1-2
V: TRBV5-5
D: TRBD1
length: 16
CDR3: CASSPLQGATNYGYTF
DNA: TGTGCCAGCAGCCCACTACAGGGGGCTACTAACTATGGCTACACCTTC

size: -
J: TRBJ1-4
V: TRBV7-8
D: -
length: 16
CDR3: CASSLDGGLSGKKLFF
DNA: TGTGCCAGCAGCCTAGATGGGGGCCTTTCCGGAAAAAAACTGTTTTTT

size: many
J: TRBJ2-3
V: TRBV5-1
D: -
length: 15
CDR3: CASSVVSGLTDTQYF
DNA: TGCGCCAGCAGCGTGGTTTCGGGGCTCACAGATACGCAGTATTTT

size: -
J: TRBJ1-2
V: TRBV29-1
D: -
length: 14
CDR3: CSVQLTGSGEGYTF
DNA: TGCAGCGTCCAACTCACAGGGTCGGGTGAGGGCTACACCTTC

size: many
J: TRBJ1-2
V: TRBV3-1
D: -
length: 13
CDR3: CASSSGSRGGYTF
DNA: TGTGCCAGCAGTTCCGGGAGCCGGGGTGGCTACACCTTC

size: -
J: TRBJ2-7
V: TRBV24-1
D: TRBD2
length: 17
CDR3: CATSDLLATSTSYEQYF
DNA: TGTGCCACCAGTGACCTCCTTGCGACTAGCACCTCCTACGAGCAGTACTTC

size: -
J: TRBJ2-2
V: TRBV5-6
D: TRBD2
length: 16
CDR3: CASSLVGGSNTGELFF
DNA: TGTGCCAGCAGCTTGGTCGGCGGGAGTAATACCGGGGAGCTGTTTTTT

size: many
J: TRBJ2-5
V: TRBV12-5
D: TRBD1
length: 13
CDR3: CASGSGQQETQYF
DNA: TGTGCTAGTGGTTCGGGACAGCAAGAGACCCAGTACTTC